The clone carrying this TCR beta chain was seen many times. Its matching antigen is unknown. TCRdb analysed the reads with MiXCR anew, one entry per CDR3 protein. This sample has 740,000 or so distinct CDR3 sequences, with under 40% found just once. The sample belongs to a study of T cell repertoires in cytomegalovirus infection. Overall study context: Based on public TCR beta signatures, there were indications of CMV infection and of a matching HLA type. Whole-study results and caveats: The cumulative frequency of public TCR beta families identified carriers of CMV plus the relevant HLA. HLA-C-restricted TCR beta clonotypes specific for CMV led the ex vivo response.

Germline V lookup: CDR1 SEHNR, CDR2 FQNEAQ (reference sequence). The V and J ends lost 5 bases and 0 bases respectively, with 17 bases between them. The CDR3 has 16 amino acids. The chain combines TRBV7-9 with TRBJ2-7, with a tentative D call TRBD1 (6 bases). The clonotype originates from a human donor in good health (CMV status not recorded). Some clones in this sample may be carry-over from other donors' samples. What was sequenced was PBMCs. CDR3 coding DNA: TGTGCCAGCAGCCCCCGACAGGCCCAAGGCTCCTACGAGCAGTACTTC. It translates to CASSPRQAQGSYEQYF.